These T cell receptor beta chains were read from a single sample in a study of cytomegalovirus exposure and HLA in healthy donors. Assay used: immunoSEQ multiplex PCR; TCRdb lists only in-frame clones, some missing. The sample comprises roughly 120,000 clones, 75% to 90% of which are singletons, and under 3% rests with the top ten. The sample comprised PBMCs. The origin of the receptors is a man in his thirties or forties in good health and CMV-seronegative. Both conserved end residues are part of each CDR3. D genes are given only for firm matches. Size values are once, few and many counts, or a class for expanded clones, and some rows have none.

v_gene,len,d_gene,j_gene,abundance,CDR3nt,CDR3aa
TRBV19,13,TRBD1,TRBJ2-7,.,TGTGCCAGTAGTCCCGGGACAGACTACGAGCAGTACTTC,CASSPGTDYEQYF
TRBV9,15,.,TRBJ1-1,.,TGTGCCAGCAGCCCCGGTTCACCTCTGAACACTGAAGCTTTCTTT,CASSPGSPLNTEAFF
TRBV5-6,17,TRBD2,TRBJ2-1,.,TGTGCCAGCAGCTGGGCGGGACTAGCGGGACATTACAATGAGCAGTTCTTC,CASSWAGLAGHYNEQFF
TRBV7-2,16,TRBD1,TRBJ1-2,.,TGTGCCAGCACCCTAGGCCGGGACAGGGGGCGCAATGGCTACACCTTC,CASTLGRDRGRNGYTF
TRBV19,15,TRBD1,TRBJ1-2,.,TGTGCCAGTAGTATATCGGGACAGCCTTTCGATGGCTACACCTTC,CASSISGQPFDGYTF
TRBV18,15,.,TRBJ1-5,.,TGTGCCAGCTCACCACTCCAGGGGACAAGCCAGCCCCAGCATTTT,CASSPLQGTSQPQHF
TRBV18,15,TRBD1,TRBJ1-2,.,TGTGCCAGCTCACTGGGGACAGGACTGATCTATGGCTACCCCTTC,CASSLGTGLIYGYPF
TRBV2,15,TRBD1,TRBJ2-1,once,TGTGCCAGCAGGCCCCGGGACAGGAGCTACAATGAGCAGTTCTTC,CASRPRDRSYNEQFF
TRBV5-1,15,.,TRBJ2-7,.,TGCGCCAGCGGCTACGGGGAGGTTAACTCCTACGAGCAGTACTTC,CASGYGEVNSYEQYF
TRBV2,15,.,TRBJ2-5,.,TGTGCCAGCAAGACATTGAGGGCAAACCAAGAGACCCAGTACTTC,CASKTLRANQETQYF
TRBV7-2,15,.,TRBJ2-5,.,TGTGCCAGCAGCTTCGCCGGTTCGTCCCAAGAGACCCAGTACTTC,CASSFAGSSQETQYF
TRBV10-2,15,TRBD2,TRBJ2-3,.,TGCGCCACCGAGACGGGAGGACACAGCACAGATACGCAGTATTTT,CATETGGHSTDTQYF
TRBV29-1,12,.,TRBJ2-2,.,TGCAGCGCCACAGAGAACACCGGGGAGCTGTTTTTT,CSATENTGELFF
TRBV7-2,15,TRBD2,TRBJ2-1,.,TGTGCCAGCAGCCCACTGGGGGGGGGTGGAAATGAGCAGTTCTTC,CASSPLGGGGNEQFF
TRBV25-1,16,TRBD1,TRBJ2-2,.,TGTGCCAGCAGTAAAGGGACAGGTCCTTTCACCGGGGAGCTGTTTTTT,CASSKGTGPFTGELFF
TRBV27,15,TRBD1,TRBJ2-3,once,TGTGCCAGCAGGACGGGACAGGGAAACACAGATACGCAGTATTTT,CASRTGQGNTDTQYF
TRBV27,14,TRBD1,TRBJ1-2,.,TGTGCCAGCAGTTCTGGACAGGTCCGCGATGGCTACACCTTC,CASSSGQVRDGYTF
TRBV7-9,18,TRBD1,TRBJ2-7,.,TGTGCCAGCAGCCCAGGTGTGGGACAGGGACCTCTTTTTTACGAGCAGTACTTC,CASSPGVGQGPLFYEQYF
TRBV2,17,.,TRBJ2-7,.,TGTGCCAGCAGTGAAGCTCCCCGGTACTCTAGCTCCTACGAGCAGTACTTC,CASSEAPRYSSSYEQYF
TRBV5-1,13,.,TRBJ1-1,.,TGCGCCAGCAGCGAAATGGGAGCCACTGAAGCTTTCTTT,CASSEMGATEAFF
TRBV6-5,15,.,TRBJ2-2,once,TGTGCCAGCAGTTCGGGGGGACAGAACACCGGGGAGCTGTTTTTT,CASSSGGQNTGELFF
TRBV6-5,15,TRBD1,TRBJ1-5,once,TGTGCCAGCAGTTCTTCTGGACAGGGCGGTCAGCCCCAGCATTTT,CASSSSGQGGQPQHF
TRBV9,13,TRBD2,TRBJ2-7,.,TGTGCCAGCAGTCAGGGACTAGCCTACGAGCAGTACTTC,CASSQGLAYEQYF
TRBV6-4,14,.,TRBJ2-2,.,TGTGCCAGCATACTAGAGGCGGGGACCGGGGAGCTGTTTTTT,CASILEAGTGELFF
TRBV27,13,TRBD1,TRBJ1-1,.,TGTGCCAGCGCACAGGGGGCGTTCACTGAAGCTTTCTTT,CASAQGAFTEAFF
TRBV6-1,15,TRBD1,TRBJ1-1,.,TGTGCCAGCAGATCCGGGACAGGAGGGAACACTGAAGCTTTCTTT,CASRSGTGGNTEAFF
TRBV7-2,11,.,TRBJ2-1,few,TGTGCCAGCAGGGGGGCCAATGAGCAGTTCTTC,CASRGANEQFF
TRBV5-1,19,TRBD2,TRBJ2-2,.,TGCGCCAGCAGCCGGACTAGCGGAAGGTCCCCTCAGATCACCGGGGAGCTGTTTTTT,CASSRTSGRSPQITGELFF
TRBV7-9,14,.,TRBJ2-5,.,TGTGCCAGCAGCGGACGGGACTTTAAAGAGACCCAGTACTTC,CASSGRDFKETQYF
TRBV28,15,.,TRBJ1-1,once,TGTGCCAGCAGTGGGGGGGACTCCAGGAACACTGAAGCTTTCTTT,CASSGGDSRNTEAFF
TRBV9,15,TRBD1,TRBJ2-3,.,TGTGCCAGCAGCTTACGGGACAGGGTAATAGATACGCAGTATTTT,CASSLRDRVIDTQYF
TRBV2,18,TRBD1,TRBJ2-7,.,TGTGCCAGCAGCGGGGGACAGGGGATAAACAGGCATCTTTACGAGCAGTACTTC,CASSGGQGINRHLYEQYF
TRBV9,13,.,TRBJ2-3,.,TGTGCCAGCAGCGTCGGAGGGGGGGGTACGCAGTATTTT,CASSVGGGGTQYF
TRBV4-1,16,TRBD2,TRBJ2-2,.,TGCGCCAGCAGCCCCGTAGGGACTAGCAAGGCCGGGGAGCTGTTTTTT,CASSPVGTSKAGELFF
TRBV5-6,16,TRBD2,TRBJ2-2,.,TGTGCCAGCAGCTTTGGTGTGGCGGGAGGTACCGGGGAGCTGTTTTTT,CASSFGVAGGTGELFF
TRBV5-1,16,.,TRBJ2-4,once,TGCGCCAGCAGCTTTGTATATAGAGGGAGCAAAAACATTCAGTACTTC,CASSFVYRGSKNIQYF
TRBV6-5,14,.,TRBJ1-5,.,TGTGCCAGCTGTACAGGGTGGCGCAATCAGCCCCAGCATTTT,CASCTGWRNQPQHF
TRBV2,15,TRBD1,TRBJ1-2,.,TGTGCCAGCAATCGGGACAGGCTCTCGTCATATGGCTACACCTTC,CASNRDRLSSYGYTF
TRBV6-4,16,TRBD1,TRBJ2-6,many,TGTGCCAGCAGTGACTCCACAGGGGCTGGGGCCAACGTCCTGACTTTC,CASSDSTGAGANVLTF
TRBV11-2,15,TRBD1,TRBJ2-7,.,TGTGCCAGCAGCTTACTAAGGACAGGGCTCTACGAGCAGTACTTC,CASSLLRTGLYEQYF
TRBV28,15,TRBD1,TRBJ2-2,.,TGTGCCAGCAGCAACCAAGGACAGGGGGCCGGGGAGCTGTTTTTT,CASSNQGQGAGELFF
TRBV7-8,14,.,TRBJ1-1,.,TGTGCCAGCAGCCTCCAGGGGCGGAACACTGAAGCTTTCTTT,CASSLQGRNTEAFF
TRBV5-1,15,.,TRBJ2-5,.,TGCGCCAGCTCCCCGGAGGGCAGGGGGCAAGAGACCCAGTACTTC,CASSPEGRGQETQYF
TRBV4-1,15,TRBD1,TRBJ1-5,.,TGCGCCAGCAGCCAACAGGGGGATTTGAATCAGCCCCAGAATTTT,CASSQQGDLNQPQNF
TRBV25-1,13,.,TRBJ2-7,few,TGTGCCAGCGGCCGACAGCCCTCCTACGAGCAGTACTTC,CASGRQPSYEQYF
TRBV9,16,TRBD2,TRBJ2-2,.,TGTGCCAGCAGCGAGGGACTAGCGGTTAACACCGGGGAGCTGTTTTTT,CASSEGLAVNTGELFF
TRBV4-2,15,.,TRBJ1-5,.,TGTGCCAGCAGCCAAGAGACAGATAGCAATCAGCCCCAGAATTTT,CASSQETDSNQPQNF
TRBV6-5,14,.,TRBJ2-2,.,TGTGCCAGCAGACACGACAGTCTCACCGGGGAGCTGTTTTTT,CASRHDSLTGELFF
TRBV19,16,TRBD1,TRBJ1-5,.,TGTGCCAGCACACTCTGGGGGACAGGGCCCGATCAGCCCCAGCATTTT,CASTLWGTGPDQPQHF
TRBV27,14,TRBD2,TRBJ2-7,few,TGTGCCAGCCAAGATAGCGGGATCTCCTACGAGCAGTACTTC,CASQDSGISYEQYF
TRBV2,15,TRBD2,TRBJ2-4,.,TGTGCCAGCAGAGAAGGACTAGTGGCCAAAAACATTCAGTACTTC,CASREGLVAKNIQYF
TRBV27,16,.,TRBJ2-1,.,TGTGCCAGCAGTGACCGGCCAGGTTCCAAGTACAATGAGCAGTTCTTC,CASSDRPGSKYNEQFF